Sequencing of this TCR beta chain was carried out in a study of blood T cell repertoires in COVID-19. Study-level background: Sites in the United States, Italy and Spain provided acute and convalescent COVID-19 samples. From T cells, B-cell-depleted T cells, or PBMCs came the material, which was cDNA or gDNA.

Original data processing: Using reference gene primer amplification, nucleated cell counts were estimated. Profiled with immunoSEQ multiplex PCR; TCRdb holds only in-frame clones, not every one. Clone size and V and J calls were adopted from that table, with D and trimming inferred from the DNA. Seen here are about 320,000 clones, about 86% observed once, and the top ten hold about 1.2%. This TCR was sampled from a woman aged 50 to 60 with acute or convalescent COVID-19. The sequencing sample was made of peripheral blood.

DNA for the CDR3: TGTGCCAGCAGCTTGCCCGGACAGGGATGGAAAACTGAAGCTTTCTTT. Amino acid sequence: CASSLPGQGWKTEAFF. The V and J genes are TRBV5-8 and TRBJ1-1; 8 bases map to TRBD1. Germline CDR1 is SGHTS and CDR2 is YDEGEE. The J segment lost 5 bases and the V segment lost 1 base, leaving 10 bases of the junction unmatched. The CDR3 consists of 16 residues.